These 24 T cell receptor beta chains share one sample of origin, sequenced in a study of T cells of healthy individuals. TCRdb redid the calling of the 5' RACE reads with MiXCR, one entry per CDR3 protein. This table has tens of thousands of distinct CDR3 sequences, 15% to 20% appearing once. The receptor set was obtained from a human donor in good health.

This clonotype was found a few times. The rearrangement uses TRBV12-3 or TRBV12-4 and TRBJ2-7; TRBD2 might be the D (6 bases). This CDR3 has 17 amino acids. With 1 base removed from V and 5 bases from J, the gap between germline ends came to 21 bases. CDR3 sequence reads: CASSLGRDSLPNDEQYF. CDR3 bases: TGTGCCAGCAGTTTAGGCCGGGACTCCCTGCCAAACGACGAGCAGTACTTC.

In its sample, this clonotype was seen many times. The chain links TRBV10-3 to TRBJ2-1, with 8 bases matching TRBD1. Germline loops: CDR1 ENHRY, CDR2 SYGVKD. The CDR3 contains 13 residues. The V segment lost 3 bases and the J segment 9 bases; nucleotides outside the gene matches: 4. DNA for the CDR3: TGTGCCATCAGTGAACAGGGGGACGGTGAGCAGTTCTTC. It encodes CAISEQGDGEQFF.

In its sample, this clonotype was seen many times. The chain employs TRBV2 and TRBJ2-7; D is uncertain. Trimming took 4 bases from V and 4 from J, leaving 2 bases between them. The germline V gene encodes CDR1 SNHLY and CDR2 FYNNEI. CDR3 length: 10 amino acids. CDR3 sequence (DNA): TGTGCCAGCAGTGGTTACGAGCAGTACTTC. Protein product: CASSGYEQYF.

This clonotype has a count of ten or more. CDR3 nucleotides: TGTGCCAGCAGTTCACTAGCGGATGTCTTTAATGAGCAGTTCTTC. Protein product: CASSSLADVFNEQFF. The V gene is TRBV6-2 or TRBV6-3, the J gene TRBJ2-1; TRBD2 matches 8 bases. Per germline, CDR1 MNHEY and CDR2 SVGEGT. There are 15 residues in the CDR3. Trimming took 4 bases from V and 7 from J; bases not matched to a gene: 9.

This clonotype came up many times. The chain recombines TRBV28 with TRBJ1-6; D remains unclear. CDR1 and CDR2 (germline): MDHEN, SYDVKM. The CDR3 spans 13 residues. Trimming left V 5 bases short and J 8 bases short, with 10 bases between. This chain's CDR3 is CASSPHIDSPLHF. The CDR3, as DNA: TGTGCCAGCAGTCCTCACATAGATTCACCCCTCCACTTT.

Sample share makes this clonotype medium-sized (0.01 to 0.1%). The chain combines TRBV25-1 with TRBJ2-1; no firm D call. CDR1 is MGHDK, CDR2 SYGVNS, per germline. The CDR3 is 15 amino acids. V dropped 2 bases and J dropped 1 base, with 9 bases sitting between them. CDR3 nucleotide sequence: TGTGCCAGCAGTGAAGAAAAGAAATCCTACAATGAGCAGTTCTTC. It encodes CASSEEKKSYNEQFF.

The chain uses TRBV9 and TRBJ2-5; no firm D call. Germline V gene data show CDR1 as SGDLS and CDR2 as YYNGEE. The CDR3 covers 13 residues. The V end was cut by 2 bases, the J end by 2 bases, with 7 bases between. CDR3 nucleotides: TGTGCCAGCAGCGTGGGGTTACAAGAGACCCAGTACTTC. This translates into CASSVGLQETQYF.

This clonotype was observed many times. The V gene is TRBV7-2, the J gene TRBJ2-7; TRBD2 agrees at 9 bases. Unmatched junction bases numbered 7, after V lost 5 bases and J lost 2 bases. Germline values: CDR1 SGHTA, CDR2 FQGNSA. The CDR3 has 15 amino acids. CDR3 coding DNA: TGTGCCAGCAGCCTCAGCGGGGGGACTACCTACGAGCAGTACTTC. Translation: CASSLSGGTTYEQYF.

The rearrangement joins TRBV7-9 to TRBJ1-2, with unresolved D. V was pared by 4 bases and J by 4 bases, with 4 bases between. Germline V gives CDR1 SEHNR, CDR2 FQNEAQ (reference sequence). The CDR3 totals 11 residues. This CDR3 reads CASSSRYGYTF. Here the CDR3 DNA reads TGTGCCAGCAGCTCACGCTATGGCTACACCTTC.

This clonotype showed up many times. This chain uses TRBV10-3 with TRBJ2-7; D remains unclear. CDR1 ENHRY and CDR2 SYGVKD come from the germline V gene. The CDR3 is 11 amino acids. Between the trimmed V and J ends, which lost 5 bases and 12 bases, there was a span of 14 bases. The CDR3 reads CAISTGLLVYF. In nucleotides, the CDR3 is TGTGCCATCAGTACGGGCCTCCTTGTGTACTTC.

The table lists this clonotype with many counts. The J gene is TRBJ2-5, the V gene TRBV4-2; D is possibly TRBD1 (6 bases). Trimming shortened V by 4 bases and J by 3 bases, and 12 bases separated the two germline ends. CDR1 LGHNA and CDR2 YNFKEQ come from the germline V gene. The CDR3 extends over 14 amino acids. CDR3 in DNA: TGTGCCAGCAGCCCCTTGGGACAAAAAGAGACCCAGTACTTC. Its protein is CASSPLGQKETQYF.

This clonotype was recorded at least ten times. The CDR3 nucleotides read TGTGCCAGCAGTGGGGGGGACAGTCGTTATGGCTACACCTTC. It translates to CASSGGDSRYGYTF. This rearrangement joins TRBV6-5 to TRBJ1-2; 7 bases are shared with TRBD1. Losses at the gene ends were 5 bases for V and 5 bases for J; bases not matched to a gene: 8. Per germline, CDR1 MNHEY and CDR2 SVGAGI. The CDR3 sequence is 14 residues long.

This clonotype was seen ten or more times. The V gene is TRBV13, the J gene TRBJ1-1; 9 positions agree with TRBD1. The CDR3 spans 16 residues. Germline assignment: CDR1 PRHDT and CDR2 FYEKMQ (reference sequence). With V trimmed by 5 bases and J by 1 base, 8 bases remained unmatched. CDR3 in DNA: TGTGCCAGCAGCGGCACCAGGACAGGGGAGAACACTGAAGCTTTCTTT. It translates to CASSGTRTGENTEAFF.

This clonotype was counted between two and nine times. The chain links TRBV18 to TRBJ2-5; D possibly corresponds to TRBD1 (5 bases). This CDR3 spans 15 amino acids. CDR1 and CDR2 (germline): KGHSH, LQKENI. Trimming stripped 4 bases from V and 2 bases from J, with 14 bases between. The CDR3 nucleotides read TGTGCCAGCTCACAGGGGTGGGCCCGACAAGAGACCCAGTACTTC. Protein product: CASSQGWARQETQYF.

The CDR3 spells CATSRGGTGGDQPQHF. CDR3 sequence (DNA): TGTGCCACCAGCAGAGGAGGGACAGGGGGCGATCAGCCCCAGCATTTT. This sequence joins TRBV15 and TRBJ1-5, with TRBD1 matching over 12 bases. V was clipped by 1 base and J by 5 bases; unmatched bases: 3. The germline V gene has CDR1 LNHNV and CDR2 YYDKDF (reference sequence). This CDR3 is 16 amino acids long.

This clonotype was seen ten or more times. The chain combines TRBV7-9 with TRBJ2-4; 10 nucleotides line up with TRBD2. Trimming at V came to 5 bases and at J to 7 bases, leaving 2 bases not matched to a gene. Germline V gives CDR1 SEHNR, CDR2 FQNEAQ (reference sequence). This CDR3 region has 13 residues. CDR3 sequence: CASSLTSGNIQYF. CDR3 bases: TGTGCCAGCAGCCTGACTAGCGGGAACATTCAGTACTTC.

In this sample, this clonotype turned up many times. The chain combines TRBV10-2 with TRBJ2-3; D uncertain. Trimming took off 7 bases at V and 2 bases at J, with 10 bases between the two ends. The CDR3 sequence is 13 residues long. Germline-derived CDR1 and CDR2 are WSHSY and SAAADI. The CDR3 is CASMWVTTDTQYF. CDR3 nucleotide sequence: TGCGCCAGCATGTGGGTCACCACAGATACGCAGTATTTT.

This clonotype was detected only a few times. V and J are TRBV19 and TRBJ1-5, with a weak D call TRBD1 (5 bases). The ends were cut back, 3 bases at V and 2 bases at J, with 11 bases in the middle. The CDR3 runs to 15 residues. From germline, CDR1 is LNHDA and CDR2 SQIVND (reference sequence). CDR3 sequence (DNA): TGTGCCAGTAGTATTGGGACGATGGGCAATCAGCCCCAGCATTTT. This encodes CASSIGTMGNQPQHF.

This clonotype showed up many times. This chain links TRBV29-1 with TRBJ1-3, with D perhaps matching TRBD1 (5 bases). The V gene lost 8 bases and the J gene lost 0 bases, with 8 bases spanning the gap. Germline V gives CDR1 SQVTM, CDR2 ANQGSEA. The CDR3 is 12 residues long. The CDR3 region has the DNA TGCAGCTTTAGGGGCTCTGGAAACACCATATATTTT. It yields the protein CSFRGSGNTIYF.

At least ten counts were recorded for this clonotype. The chain is built from TRBV9 and TRBJ1-4; D not certain. Trimming shortened V by 4 bases and J by 1 base, and 8 bases separated the two germline ends. CDR1 is SGDLS, CDR2 YYNGEE, per germline. CDR3 size: 14 residues. This chain's CDR3 is CASSPGGTNEKLFF. The CDR3 bases are TGTGCCAGCAGCCCGGGAGGAACTAATGAAAAACTGTTTTTT.

The chain recombines TRBV6-2 or TRBV6-3 with TRBJ2-3; D is unresolved. CDR1 is MNHEY and CDR2 is SVGEGT in the germline V gene. Trimming took 4 bases from V and 2 from J, leaving 7 bases between them. This CDR3 comprises 13 residues. The CDR3 loop reads CASSLPPTDTQYF. The CDR3 coding sequence is TGTGCCAGCAGTTTACCACCCACAGATACGCAGTATTTT.

V usage is TRBV28 and J usage is TRBJ2-7, with D unclear. Germline CDR1 and CDR2: MDHEN and SYDVKM. Trimming removed 10 bases from V and 2 bases from J, with 12 bases in between. CDR3 length: 12 amino acids. Written as DNA, the CDR3 is TGTGCCACCACAACGTCCCCCTACGAGCAGTACTTC. Residues: CATTTSPYEQYF.

This clonotype showed up just a few times. The chain is built from TRBV2 and TRBJ2-1, with D perhaps matching TRBD2 (6 bases). In germline, CDR1 is SNHLY, CDR2 FYNNEI. The length of the CDR3 is 14 residues. Trimming shortened V by 6 bases and J by 0 bases, and 9 bases separated the two germline ends. The CDR3 sequence is CASRRESSYNEQFF. The CDR3 DNA is TGTGCCAGCAGACGGGAGTCCTCCTACAATGAGCAGTTCTTC.

This clonotype occurred a few times. The V gene is TRBV7-2, the J gene TRBJ2-3; no definite D call. Trimming took off 4 bases at V and 2 bases at J, with 13 bases between the two ends. The CDR3 has 15 residues. Germline loops: CDR1 SGHTA, CDR2 FQGNSA. CDR3 nucleotides: TGTGCCAGCAGCTCTAGACCTCCCCCCACAGATACGCAGTATTTT. Protein sequence: CASSSRPPPTDTQYF.